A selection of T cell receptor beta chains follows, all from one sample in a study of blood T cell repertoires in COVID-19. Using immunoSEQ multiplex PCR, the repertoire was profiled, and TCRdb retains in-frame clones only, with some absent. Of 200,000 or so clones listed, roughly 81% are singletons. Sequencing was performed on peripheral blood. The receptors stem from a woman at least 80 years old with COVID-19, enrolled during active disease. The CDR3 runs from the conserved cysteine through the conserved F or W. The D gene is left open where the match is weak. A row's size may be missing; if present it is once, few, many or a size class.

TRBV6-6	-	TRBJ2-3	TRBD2	TGTGCCAGCAGGGACCTAAAAGCGGGAGTCAAAGATACGCAGTATTTT	CASRDLKAGVKDTQYF
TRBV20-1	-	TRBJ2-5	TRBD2	TGCAGTGCTAGTAGGCGGGAGGGGCAAGAGACCCAGTACTTC	CSASRREGQETQYF
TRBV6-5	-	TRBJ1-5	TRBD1	TGTGCCAGCAGTCCAGACAGGGAGGCGGGTCAGCCCCAGCATTTT	CASSPDREAGQPQHF
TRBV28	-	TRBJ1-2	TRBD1	TGTGCCAGCAGGCCACAGGGGAACTATGGCTACACCTTC	CASRPQGNYGYTF
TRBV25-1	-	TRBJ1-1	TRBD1	TGTGCAAAGCCAATAGGCAGCGGACAGGGAATGTCGAACACTGAAGCTTTCTTT	CAKPIGSGQGMSNTEAFF
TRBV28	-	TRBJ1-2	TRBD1	TGTGCCAGCAGTTTAATCATCACAGGGGGCCGTGGCTACACCTTC	CASSLIITGGRGYTF
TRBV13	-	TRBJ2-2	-	TGTGCCAGCAGTTCAGGGTCAGGCGGGGAGCTGTTTTTT	CASSSGSGGELFF
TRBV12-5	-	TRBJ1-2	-	TGTGCTAGTGGTTTCCTCGGAATCCTAGGAATATACTATGGCTACACCTTC	CASGFLGILGIYYGYTF
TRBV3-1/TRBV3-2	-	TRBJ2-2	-	TGTGCCAGCAGCCAAGATTTGGGCTTCCACCCCGCGAACACCGGGGAGCTGTTTTTT	CASSQDLGFHPANTGELFF
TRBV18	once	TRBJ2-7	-	TGTGCCAGCTCACCGGGTACGGCGGTCTACGAGCAGTACTTC	CASSPGTAVYEQYF
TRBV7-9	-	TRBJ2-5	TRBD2	TGTGCCAGCAGACAACTAGCGGGGGACAAGAGGACCCAGTACTTC	CASRQLAGDKRTQYF
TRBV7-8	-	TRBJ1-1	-	TGTGCCAGCAGCCCGCGGGGGGCCGGGAGCACTGAAGCTTTCTTT	CASSPRGAGSTEAFF
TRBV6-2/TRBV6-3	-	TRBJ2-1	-	TGTGCCAGCAGCGGGCCCAGGGCCTACAATGAGCAGTTCTTC	CASSGPRAYNEQFF
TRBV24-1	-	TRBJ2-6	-	TGTGCCACCAGTGACCGGGACATTGGGGCCAACGTCCTGACTTTC	CATSDRDIGANVLTF
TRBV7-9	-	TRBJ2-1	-	TGTGCCAGCAGCTTAGCAGGCCCCAGGGAGCAGTTCTTC	CASSLAGPREQFF
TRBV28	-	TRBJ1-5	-	TGTGCCAGCGGTGAAAGCGATCAGCCCCAGCATTTT	CASGESDQPQHF
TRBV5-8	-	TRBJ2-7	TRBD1	TGTGCCAGCAGCTGGGCGGACAGGGGAGTATTGGACGAGCAGTACTTC	CASSWADRGVLDEQYF
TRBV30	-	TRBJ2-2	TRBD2	TGTGCCTGGAGTGTACTCAGACTAGCGGCCACCGGGGAGCTGTTTTTT	CAWSVLRLAATGELFF
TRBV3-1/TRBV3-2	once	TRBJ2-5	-	TGTGCCAGCAGCCGGGGCCGTAGTGTAGGGGAGACCCAGTACTTC	CASSRGRSVGETQYF
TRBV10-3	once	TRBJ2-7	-	TGTGCCATCAGTGAGAATCCCGACAGTGCCTACGAGCAGTACTTC	CAISENPDSAYEQYF
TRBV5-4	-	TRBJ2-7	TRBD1	TGTGCCAGCAGCTACGGGACAGGCGCCTACGAGCAGTACTTC	CASSYGTGAYEQYF
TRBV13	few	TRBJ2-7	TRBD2	TGTGCCAGCAGCTTGGAGGGACTAGCGGGAACCGAGCAGTACTTC	CASSLEGLAGTEQYF
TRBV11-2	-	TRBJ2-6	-	TGTGCCAGCAGCTTGGGAGCATACTCTGGGGCCAACGTCCTGACTTTC	CASSLGAYSGANVLTF
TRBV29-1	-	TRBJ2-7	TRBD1	TGCAGCGTTGAAGATTTAGAAGGGACAGGCTACGAGCAGTACTTC	CSVEDLEGTGYEQYF
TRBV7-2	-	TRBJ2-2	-	TGTGCCAGCAGACGCGGGCCAAACACCGGGGAGCTGTTTTTT	CASRRGPNTGELFF
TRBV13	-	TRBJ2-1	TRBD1	TGTGCCAGCAGCTTAGGATACAGGGGTCTTGAGCAGTTCTTC	CASSLGYRGLEQFF
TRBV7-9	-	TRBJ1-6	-	TGTGCCAGCTCCCGGGCAGGGGATTCACCCCTCCACTTT	CASSRAGDSPLHF
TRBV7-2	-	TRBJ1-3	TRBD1	TGTGCCAGCAGCATAAACAGGGGTAGCACTGGAAACACCATATATTTT	CASSINRGSTGNTIYF
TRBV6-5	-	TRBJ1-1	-	TGTGCCAGCAGTTTTGGCGGCACTGAAGCTTTCTTT	CASSFGGTEAFF
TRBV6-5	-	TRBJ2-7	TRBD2	TGTGCCAGCAGCCTAGCGGGAGGGTCCTACGAGCAGTACTTC	CASSLAGGSYEQYF
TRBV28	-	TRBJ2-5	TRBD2	TGTGCCAGCAGTAGCGGGAGAAGGGCAGAGACCCAGTACTTC	CASSSGRRAETQYF
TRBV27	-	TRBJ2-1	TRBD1	TGTGCCAGCAGTTCCCGCCTGGGACAGTTCCTCAATGAGCAGTTCTTC	CASSSRLGQFLNEQFF
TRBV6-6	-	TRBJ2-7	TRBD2	TGTGCCAGCAGTCCCACCGGGACTAGCGGGAGTCTCGCCTACGAGCAGTACTTC	CASSPTGTSGSLAYEQYF
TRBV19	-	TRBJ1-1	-	TGTGCCAGTAGTATTTCTCTATGGCCCGGGACTCCTAACACTGAAGCTTTCTTT	CASSISLWPGTPNTEAFF
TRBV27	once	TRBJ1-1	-	TGTGCCAGCAGTCCCGACACTAACACTGAAGCTTTCTTT	CASSPDTNTEAFF
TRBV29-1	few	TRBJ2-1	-	TGCAGCGTTTTCATCAATGAGCAGTTCTTC	CSVFINEQFF
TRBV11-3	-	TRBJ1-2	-	TGTGCCAGCAGCTTTAAGGGGAACTATGGCTACACCTTC	CASSFKGNYGYTF
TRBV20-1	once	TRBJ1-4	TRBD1	TGCAGTGCTAGTTCCCGACAGGGGGAAGGCGGCAATGAAAAACTGTTTTTT	CSASSRQGEGGNEKLFF
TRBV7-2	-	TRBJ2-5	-	TGTGCCAGCAGCTACCTGACTGTTGAGACCCAGTACTTC	CASSYLTVETQYF
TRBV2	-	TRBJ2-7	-	TGTGCCAGCAGTGTGGTAGAGGGTTTTTACGGCGAGCAGTACTTC	CASSVVEGFYGEQYF
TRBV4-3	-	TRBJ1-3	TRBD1	TGCGCCAGCAGCCAAGAGGGGCTGGGGACAGCCTCTGGAAACACCATATATTTT	CASSQEGLGTASGNTIYF
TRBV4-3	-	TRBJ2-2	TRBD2	TGCGCCAGCAGCCAAGATACGTCTAGCGGGGGGCCCGGGGAGCTGTTTTTT	CASSQDTSSGGPGELFF
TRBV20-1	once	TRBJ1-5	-	TGCAGTGCTAGTAACGGTAATGCGGAGCCCCAGCATTTT	CSASNGNAEPQHF
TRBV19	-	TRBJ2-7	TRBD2	TGTGCCAGTAGTTCTAGCGGGAGGTACGAGCAGTACTTC	CASSSSGRYEQYF
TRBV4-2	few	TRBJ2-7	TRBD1	TGTGCCAGCAGCTATCGACAGGGGTATTCCTACGAGCAGTACTTC	CASSYRQGYSYEQYF
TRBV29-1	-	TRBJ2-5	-	TGCAGCGTTGACGGAGGGGACCAAGAGACCCAGTACTTC	CSVDGGDQETQYF
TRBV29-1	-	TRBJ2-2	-	TGCAGCGTCTCTCGAGGGCCCGGGGAGCTGTTTTTT	CSVSRGPGELFF
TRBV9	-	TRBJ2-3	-	TGTGCCAGCAGCGTAGGTCTAGCGCGCACAGATACGCAGTATTTT	CASSVGLARTDTQYF
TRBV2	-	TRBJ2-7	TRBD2	TGTGCCAGCAGTGAAGTAGGGCTAGCGGGGGCCTACGAGCAGTACTTC	CASSEVGLAGAYEQYF
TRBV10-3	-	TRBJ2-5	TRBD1	TGTGCCATCAGTGAGTCTCAGGGGGCACACCAAGAGACCCAGTACTTC	CAISESQGAHQETQYF
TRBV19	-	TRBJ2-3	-	TGTGCCAGTAGCTGGGGACTCTACACAGATACGCAGTATTTT	CASSWGLYTDTQYF
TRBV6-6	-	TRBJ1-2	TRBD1	TGTGCCAGCAGGGGCACGGGACAGCGGCCTTACTATAGCTACACCTTC	CASRGTGQRPYYSYTF
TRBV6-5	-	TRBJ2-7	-	TGTGCCAGCACGGGTCGGCAGGGAATCTACGAGCAGTACTTC	CASTGRQGIYEQYF
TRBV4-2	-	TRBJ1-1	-	TGTGCCAGCAGCCAAGCTCGGGGGTGGGTGGCTTTCTTT	CASSQARGWVAFF
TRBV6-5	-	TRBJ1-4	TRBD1	TGTGCCAGCGGTCGGACAGGGCTCAATGAAAAACTGTTTTTT	CASGRTGLNEKLFF